A single sample gave rise to the 29 T cell receptor beta chains below, sequenced in a study of blood T cell repertoires in COVID-19. TCRdb's table, derived via immunoSEQ multiplex PCR, lists solely in-frame clones and lacks some. The sample includes about 240,000 clones, roughly four fifths of them seen just once. Sequencing was performed on peripheral blood. Source of these receptors: a man aged 30-40 years who had recovered from COVID-19.

The V gene is TRBV19, the J gene TRBJ2-3; TRBD2 aligns across 11 bases. The CDR3 runs to 18 residues. CDR1 and CDR2 (germline): LNHDA, SQIVND (reference sequence). V gave up 4 bases and J gave up 7 bases; unmatched junction bases: 16. The DNA of the CDR3 is TGTGCCAGTAGTAGGGCTAGCGGGGGGAGGATCAACCCATATACGCAGTATTTT. Its protein product is CASSRASGGRINPYTQYF.

The chain couples TRBV3-1 (or the pseudogene TRBV3-2) to TRBJ1-2; 10 bases align to TRBD1. Germline lookup yields CDR1 LGHDT and CDR2 YNNKEL (reference sequence). This CDR3 has 15 amino acids. V gave up 4 bases and J gave up 8 bases; unmatched junction bases: 10. The CDR3 sequence: CASSRGQGILGGYTF. CDR3 DNA: TGTGCCAGCAGCCGGGGACAGGGGATACTGGGAGGCTACACCTTC.

The CDR3 bases are TGTGCCAGCAGTTACTCGTCCGGGAGCTCTGGAAACACCATATATTTT. Encoded protein: CASSYSSGSSGNTIYF. The gene calls are TRBV6-5 and TRBJ1-3, with D uncertain. The germline V and J ends were trimmed by 0 bases and 0 bases, with 9 bases remaining between them. The CDR3 runs 16 residues. Germline assignment: CDR1 MNHEY and CDR2 SVGAGI.

This sequence joins TRBV3-1 (or the pseudogene TRBV3-2) and TRBJ2-2, with D perhaps TRBD2 (6 bases). The germline V gene has CDR1 LGHDT and CDR2 YNNKEL (reference sequence). Trimming shortened V by 4 bases and J by 7 bases, and 7 bases separated the two germline ends. The CDR3 length is 12 residues. This chain's CDR3 is CASSLGGGELFF. DNA for the CDR3: TGTGCCAGCAGCCTGGGGGGCGGGGAGCTGTTTTTT.

The V gene is TRBV5-1, the J gene TRBJ1-2, with 10 nucleotides matching TRBD1. The V gene's germline CDR1 is SGHRS and CDR2 YFSETQ. Trimming cost V 10 bases and J 0 bases; bases outside gene matches: 12. The CDR3 covers 16 residues. CDR3 nucleotides: TGCGCCTCGGTTGGGACAGGGGAAGGAGCTAACTATGGCTACACCTTC. This sequence encodes CASVGTGEGANYGYTF.

The chain links TRBV27 to TRBJ2-2; unclear D gene. CDR1 is MNHEY, CDR2 SMNVEV, per germline (reference sequence). The V gene lost 8 bases and the J gene lost 1 base, with 8 bases spanning the gap. The length of the CDR3 is 13 residues. The CDR3, as DNA: TGTGCCAGCTCCGAGCTGAACACCGGGGAGCTGTTTTTT. Protein sequence: CASSELNTGELFF.

The V gene is TRBV4-1, the J gene TRBJ1-2; the D is unclear. Germline V gene lookup returns CDR1 MGHRA and CDR2 YSYEKL. V was cut by 0 bases and J by 2 bases, with 7 bases left in between. The CDR3 spans 14 residues. CDR3 sequence: CASSQEDRNYGYTF. In DNA form, the CDR3 reads TGCGCCAGCAGCCAAGAAGATAGAAACTATGGCTACACCTTC.

This clone was observed a handful of times. The V and J genes are TRBV7-9 and TRBJ1-2; no definite D call. The germline V gene has CDR1 SEHNR and CDR2 FQNEAQ (reference sequence). This CDR3 has 12 residues. V lost 2 bases to trimming and J lost 7 bases, with 8 bases between them. CDR3 amino acids: CASSLTDTGYTF. CDR3 sequence (DNA): TGTGCCAGCAGCTTAACAGATACTGGCTACACCTTC.

This chain links TRBV7-3 with TRBJ2-2; 8 bases fit TRBD2. Per germline, CDR1 SGHTA and CDR2 FQGTGA. V was clipped by 2 bases and J by 6 bases; unmatched bases: 11. The CDR3 has 17 amino acids. In DNA, the CDR3 is TGTGCCAGCAGCTTATCGGGACTAGGAGAAGTTCCCGGGGAGCTGTTTTTT. Protein product: CASSLSGLGEVPGELFF.

The J gene is TRBJ2-7, the V gene TRBV21-1; the DNA was not used to check the table's D call, TRBD2. TRBV21-1 is a known pseudogene. The CDR3 consists of 17 residues. CDR3 in amino acids: CASSILEGAGGPYEQYV. The CDR3 DNA sequence: TGTGCCAGCAGCATTCTCGAGGGAGCGGGGGGCCCCTACGAGCAGTACGTC.

The chain couples TRBV19 to TRBJ2-7; D is unresolved. V was cut by 5 bases and J by 2 bases, with 10 bases left in between. Germline loops: CDR1 LNHDA, CDR2 SQIVND (reference sequence). This CDR3 contains 13 residues. CDR3 sequence reads: CASSPHQTYEQYF. The DNA for the CDR3 is TGTGCCAGTAGTCCGCACCAGACCTACGAGCAGTACTTC.

The rearrangement uses TRBV5-1 and TRBJ1-1; perhaps TRBD1 as D (5 bases). Per germline, CDR1 SGHRS and CDR2 YFSETQ. Trimming pared 2 bases from V and 2 bases from J, leaving 10 bases between. CDR3 length equals 14 residues. The CDR3: CASSFGGVNTEAFF. CDR3 nucleotide sequence: TGCGCCAGCAGCTTCGGAGGGGTCAACACTGAAGCTTTCTTT.

The sample holds one count of this clone. The chain is built from TRBV6-5 and TRBJ2-5; D unresolved. This CDR3 region has 12 residues. V was pared by 2 bases and J by 7 bases, with 8 bases between. CDR1 is MNHEY, CDR2 SVGAGI, per germline. In DNA, the CDR3 is TGTGCCAGCAGTTACGATCGAGGGACCCAGTACTTC. Its protein is CASSYDRGTQYF.

The rearrangement uses TRBV7-3 and TRBJ1-5, with D unresolved. The CDR3 length is 13 residues. Per germline, CDR1 SGHTA and CDR2 FQGTGA. V was cut by 5 bases and J by 4 bases, with 9 bases left in between. CDR3 nucleotide sequence: TGTGCCAGCAGCCGCGGGGTGAATCAGCCCCAGCATTTT. Amino acid sequence: CASSRGVNQPQHF.

This clone has only one observation. The chain combines TRBV4-2 with TRBJ2-3; 9 bases fit TRBD2. Trimming took 1 base from V and 4 from J; bases not matched to a gene: 3. The CDR3 runs to 15 residues. Germline CDR1 reads LGHNA; CDR2 reads YNFKEQ. The DNA of the CDR3 is TGTGCCAGCAGCCAAGTTGGCGGGGGGGCAGATACGCAGTATTTT. Its protein is CASSQVGGGADTQYF.

This chain connects TRBV14 to TRBJ1-5; no reliable D call. V gave up 0 bases and J gave up 2 bases, with 20 bases separating them. Germline-derived CDR1 and CDR2 are SGHDN and FVKESK. This CDR3 has 19 amino acids. CDR3 residues: CASSQDWGRDYCGNQPQHF. The CDR3 DNA reads as TGTGCCAGCAGCCAAGATTGGGGTCGGGATTATTGCGGCAATCAGCCCCAGCATTTT.

This clone was counted at least ten times. This chain uses TRBV4-1 with TRBJ1-5; D gene uncertain. This CDR3 comprises 16 residues. Germline V lookup: CDR1 MGHRA, CDR2 YSYEKL. The V gene lost 5 bases and the J gene lost 7 bases, with 21 bases spanning the gap. The CDR3 nucleotides are TGCGCCAGCAGCGGAATTGGCCCCGGGCGGGGACAGCCCCAGCATTTT. This encodes CASSGIGPGRGQPQHF.

The V and J genes are TRBV6-4 and TRBJ2-3; 8 nucleotides align to TRBD2. V gave up 2 bases and J gave up 0 bases; unmatched junction bases: 4. CDR3 size: 16 residues. Germline V lookup: CDR1 MRHNA, CDR2 SNTAGT. In DNA, the CDR3 is TGTGCCAGCAGTGACGTGGCTAGCGGGAGCACAGATACGCAGTATTTT. Residues: CASSDVASGSTDTQYF.

This clone is a singleton in its sample. This sequence joins TRBV15 and TRBJ1-2; 8 bases match TRBD1. Germline lookup yields CDR1 LNHNV and CDR2 YYDKDF (reference sequence). The CDR3 extends over 15 amino acids. After removal of 0 bases from V and 7 bases from J, the junction contained 7 bases not matched to a gene. CDR3: CATSRDPDRVAGYTF. In DNA, the CDR3 is TGTGCCACCAGCAGAGACCCGGACAGGGTAGCTGGCTACACCTTC.

Concerning this clone: Distinct nucleotide sequences in the sample also encode this CDR3. This chain joins TRBV7-2 and TRBJ2-7; perhaps TRBD1 as D (5 bases). The CDR3 extends over 13 amino acids. The germline V gene encodes CDR1 SGHTA and CDR2 FQGNSA. V was shortened by 3 bases and J by 1 base, with 7 bases between the two germline ends. The CDR3, as DNA: TGTGCCAGCAGCTTGAAGGGGTCCTACGAGCAGTACTTC. Translating it yields CASSLKGSYEQYF. Drawing the rest from reference TRBV7-2 and TRBJ2-7, the complete variable domain is GAGVSQSPSNKVTEKGKDVELRCDPISGHTALYWYRQSLGQGLEFLIYFQGNSAPDKSGLPSDRFSAERTGGSVSTLTIQRTQQEDSAVYLCASSLKGSYEQYFGPGTRLTVT.

For this clone: A read error may be the cause here, since a much bigger clone is one base away. J is TRBJ2-3 and V is TRBV6-1; 9 bases agree with TRBD2. Germline V gene lookup returns CDR1 MNHNS and CDR2 SASEGT. V dropped 2 bases and J dropped 1; count of bases not matched to a gene: 1. The CDR3 has 15 amino acids. CDR3 region: CASSEIAGGTDTQYF. CDR3 in DNA: TGTGCCAGCAGTGAAATAGCGGGGGGCACAGATACGCAGTATTTT.

The V call is TRBV5-1, the J call TRBJ1-2; D is perhaps TRBD1 (6 bases). V was pared by 0 bases and J by 6 bases, with 12 bases between. This CDR3 is built from 14 residues. CDR1 is SGHRS, CDR2 YFSETQ, per germline. The CDR3 nucleotides are TGCGCCAGCAGCTTGGAAGGGCAGGGGAATGGCTACACCTTC. Protein sequence: CASSLEGQGNGYTF.

This rearrangement joins TRBV4-1 to TRBJ1-1; D gene uncertain. Trimming took off 0 bases at V and 3 bases at J, with 11 bases between the two ends. The CDR3 spans 15 residues. Germline loops: CDR1 MGHRA, CDR2 YSYEKL. CDR3: CASSQDPRLDTEAFF. CDR3 DNA: TGCGCCAGCAGCCAAGATCCCAGGTTAGACACTGAAGCTTTCTTT.

The V gene is TRBV29-1, the J gene TRBJ2-1, with 7 nucleotides matching TRBD2. CDR1 and CDR2 from the germline V gene are SQVTM and ANQGSEA. The CDR3 is 13 amino acids. The trim removed 3 bases at V and 7 bases at J, leaving 6 bases unmatched. CDR3 region: CSVDTQRGNEQFF. The DNA for the CDR3 is TGCAGCGTTGATACCCAGCGGGGTAATGAGCAGTTCTTC.

CDR3: CASSQDSGQGLGYTF. CDR3 DNA: TGTGCCAGCAGCCAGGACTCGGGACAGGGGCTAGGCTACACCTTC. The chain couples TRBV7-6 to TRBJ1-2; 10 nucleotides agree with TRBD1. Trimming at V came to 5 bases and at J to 8 bases, leaving 11 bases not matched to a gene. Germline CDR1 and CDR2: SGHVS and FNYEAQ. This CDR3 is built from 15 residues.

This chain links TRBV2 with TRBJ2-3; a possible D gene is TRBD1 (5 bases). CDR3 length: 12 amino acids. V lost 8 bases and J 2 bases, leaving 8 bases between the germline ends. Germline assignment: CDR1 SNHLY and CDR2 FYNNEI. The CDR3 nucleotides read TGTGCCAGCGGGGCTTTCACAGATACGCAGTATTTT. Protein: CASGAFTDTQYF.

The rearrangement links TRBV3-1 (or the pseudogene TRBV3-2) to TRBJ1-1; the D is unclear. V was clipped by 0 bases and J by 8 bases, with 13 bases between them. The CDR3 is 14 amino acids. From germline, CDR1 is LGHDT and CDR2 YNNKEL (reference sequence). CDR3 loop: CASSQEGGTGEAFF. The CDR3 DNA sequence: TGTGCCAGCAGCCAAGAAGGTGGAACGGGGGAAGCTTTCTTT.

The J gene is TRBJ2-7, the V gene TRBV29-1; D possibly corresponds to TRBD2 (5 bases). This CDR3 has 13 residues. V lost 5 bases and J lost 3, with 14 bases in between. CDR1 and CDR2 from the germline V gene are SQVTM and ANQGSEA. The CDR3 is CSVNTGIHYEQYF. CDR3 nucleotides: TGCAGCGTTAACACGGGAATCCACTACGAGCAGTACTTC.

This chain links TRBV19 with TRBJ1-1; TRBD1 aligns across 8 bases. Germline V gives CDR1 LNHDA, CDR2 SQIVND (reference sequence). V lost 8 bases and J lost 3; bases outside the gene matches: 14. The CDR3 sequence is 16 residues long. The CDR3 region is CASHPLGTGRHTEAFF. CDR3 bases: TGTGCCAGTCATCCCCTCGGGACAGGTCGGCACACTGAAGCTTTCTTT. Combining the CDR3 with reference TRBV19 and TRBJ1-1 gives the whole variable domain DGGITQSPKYLFRKEGQNVTLSCEQNLNHDAMYWYRQDPGQGLRLIYYSQIVNDFQKGDIAEGYSVSREKKESFPLTVTSAQKNPTAFYLCASHPLGTGRHTEAFFGQGTRLTVV.